A selection of T cell receptor beta chains follows, all from one sample in a study of blood T cell repertoires in COVID-19. Sequencing used immunoSEQ multiplex PCR; TCRdb keeps in-frame clones, though not all of them. This table has about 170,000 clones, about 85% appearing once. The source material was peripheral blood. Receptor source: a man older than 75 with COVID-19, enrolled during active disease. Each CDR3 is given with its conserved first and last residue. The D gene is left open where the match is weak. A row's size may be missing; if present it is once, few, many or a size class.

D gene	clone size	V gene	J gene	CDR3 protein	CDR3 DNA
-	-	TRBV5-5	TRBJ2-7	CASSQEIGGTLTDEQYF	TGTGCCAGCAGCCAAGAAATTGGGGGGACTCTGACGGACGAGCAGTACTTC
TRBD2	-	TRBV5-1	TRBJ2-1	CASSYSGLAGESSYNEQFF	TGCGCCAGCAGCTATTCGGGACTAGCGGGGGAGAGCTCCTACAATGAGCAGTTCTTC
-	-	TRBV6-5	TRBJ2-7	CASSKQGISEQYF	TGTGCCAGCAGTAAACAGGGTATTAGCGAGCAGTACTTC
TRBD1	-	TRBV24-1	TRBJ1-2	CATSDRDRGRGYTF	TGTGCCACCAGTGACCGAGACAGGGGACGCGGCTACACCTTC
TRBD1	-	TRBV5-4	TRBJ2-7	CASSLWLPGQGSEQYF	TGTGCCAGCAGCTTGTGGTTACCGGGACAGGGGTCCGAGCAGTACTTC
TRBD1	-	TRBV6-6	TRBJ2-7	CASSYPGQGRGEQYF	TGTGCCAGCAGTTACCCGGGACAGGGAAGGGGCGAGCAGTACTTC
-	-	TRBV2	TRBJ1-5	CASRKSGTLDNQPQHF	TGTGCCAGCAGGAAGTCGGGGACATTGGACAATCAGCCCCAGCATTTT
TRBD2	-	TRBV6-6	TRBJ2-3	CASSYSGGGTTDTQYF	TGTGCCAGCAGTTACTCTGGCGGGGGGACGACAGATACGCAGTATTTT
-	few	TRBV19	TRBJ1-5	CASSINFNQPQHF	TGTGCCAGTAGTATTAATTTCAATCAGCCCCAGCATTTT
TRBD1	-	TRBV9	TRBJ2-4	CASMDRGCNPKNIQYF	TGTGCCAGCATGGACAGGGGTTGCAATCCCAAAAACATTCAGTACTTC
TRBD1	-	TRBV6-1	TRBJ1-1	CASSERDRGRTEAFF	TGTGCCAGCAGTGAGAGGGACAGGGGACGGACTGAAGCTTTCTTT
-	-	TRBV25-1	TRBJ1-2	CASSEPGDRYGYTF	TGTGCCAGCAGTGAGCCAGGGGATAGGTATGGCTACACCTTC
TRBD1	-	TRBV7-3	TRBJ2-2	CASSLGTGGNARTGELFF	TGTGCCAGCAGCTTAGGGACAGGGGGTAATGCGCGGACCGGGGAGCTGTTTTTT
-	-	TRBV10-2	TRBJ1-1	CASSERRTLYEAFF	TGCGCCAGCAGTGAGAGGAGGACCCTGTATGAAGCTTTCTTT
-	-	TRBV4-2	TRBJ1-1	CASSQAGGGPTEAFF	TGTGCCAGCAGCCAAGCTGGGGGGGGTCCCACTGAAGCTTTCTTT
-	-	TRBV6-6	TRBJ1-3	CATRRTAGNTIYF	TGTGCCACCCGGAGGACGGCTGGAAACACCATATATTTT
-	-	TRBV7-9	TRBJ2-5	CASSPHPQETQYF	TGTGCCAGCAGTCCACACCCCCAAGAGACCCAGTACTTC
TRBD2	-	TRBV7-2	TRBJ2-3	CASSSDLAGSYTDTQYF	TGTGCCAGCAGCTCAGATCTAGCGGGATCCTACACAGATACGCAGTATTTT
TRBD1	-	TRBV6-6	TRBJ1-5	CASLTGTGSNQPQHF	TGTGCCAGCCTCACGGGGACAGGGAGCAATCAGCCCCAGCATTTT
TRBD1	-	TRBV6-5	TRBJ1-5	CASSGTGGQPQHF	TGTGCCAGCAGCGGGACAGGGGGTCAGCCCCAGCATTTT
TRBD2	-	TRBV2	TRBJ2-3	CASQRESTDTQYF	TGTGCCAGCCAGCGGGAGAGCACAGATACGCAGTATTTT
-	-	TRBV29-1	TRBJ1-1	CSGAEPNTEAFF	TGCAGCGGTGCTGAGCCGAACACTGAAGCTTTCTTT
-	once	TRBV6-1	TRBJ2-3	CASSEAGRTTDTQYF	TGTGCCAGCAGTGAAGCCGGCCGGACTACAGATACGCAGTATTTT
-	-	TRBV5-4	TRBJ2-7	CASSLPGQGGYEQYF	TGTGCCAGCAGCTTGCCGGGGCAGGGGGGATACGAGCAGTACTTC